The present T cell receptor (beta chain) was sequenced within a study of control samples from healthy donors and cancer patients (dated by TCRdb to 2019 to 2021). This clone appeared a single time. Its antigen remains undetermined. Base qualities are not provided; no much larger clone lies one nucleotide away. CDR1 is given as SGHRS and CDR2 as YFSETQ, both from the germline V gene. From cysteine to phenylalanine, the CDR3 is 13 amino acids long. CDR3 DNA only is kept here, 39 bases in frame from base 1. Trimming costs V 4 bases and J 7 bases, and their ends lie 9 bases apart. Libraries were constructed by the immunoSEQ multiplex PCR assay. This is the immuneACCESS table as TCRdb keeps it, with only in-frame sequences that have V and J called. A part of the clones is gone; compared with another copy, unresolved V genes explain less than half, and the rest is unexplained. For this sample there are more than 100,000 clones; more than 80% appear just once. The ten largest account for 2% to 2.5% of the sample.

The chain is assembled from TRBV5-1 and TRBJ1-6, with the D gene not clear enough to name. What was sequenced was blood. This receptor was identified in a man aged 18 to 30 in good health. The CDR3 sequence is CASSPDRNSPLHF. In nucleotide form, the sequence is TGCGCCAGCAGCCCGGACCGAAATTCACCCCTCCACTTT.